This T cell receptor (beta chain) came from a study of blood T cell repertoires in COVID-19. About the study: PBMCs, B-cell-depleted T cells, or T cells were the source of the cDNA or gDNA that made up the material.

Assay used: immunoSEQ multiplex PCR; TCRdb lists only in-frame clones, some missing. The table has some 500,000 clones, roughly nine tenths seen once; the top ten hold roughly 7.4%. In germline, CDR1 is SEHNR, CDR2 FQNEAQ (reference sequence). The CDR3 contains 14 residues. V lost 0 bases to trimming and J lost 8 bases; unmatched junction nucleotides: 3. The source material was peripheral blood. The sequence was obtained from a woman in her forties or fifties with COVID-19, enrolled during active disease. The V call is TRBV7-9, the J call TRBJ1-4, with 7 bases aligning to TRBD1. The CDR3 region has the DNA TGTGCCAGCAGCTTAGCAGGGGGCGACGAAAAACTGTTTTTT. Its protein is CASSLAGGDEKLFF. The complete variable domain, with remaining parts taken from reference TRBV7-9 and TRBJ1-4, reads DTGVSQNPRHKITKRGQNVTFRCDPISEHNRLYWYRQTLGQGPEFLTYFQNEAQLEKSRLLSDRFSAERPKGSFSTLEIQRTEQGDSAMYLCASSLAGGDEKLFFGSGTQLSVL.